Shown below are 9 T cell receptor beta chains from a single sample sequenced in a study of T-cell reconstitution after alpha-beta-depleted transplantation in children. Unique molecular identifiers were incorporated into the prepared TCRbeta library. MiXCR, run by TCRdb on the PCR reads, gives a single entry per CDR3 protein. The sample lists around 960,000 distinct CDR3 sequences; 25% to 30% were seen once. Here the sequenced sample was PBMCs, mostly from graft donor cells, taken 360 days after TCRalphabeta/CD19-depleted stem cell transplant. The receptors stem from a boy under two years old who had a stem cell transplant for SCID, so the T cells may come from the graft donor.

The chain recombines TRBV10-3 with TRBJ1-2; D gene uncertain. Germline CDR1 and CDR2: ENHRY and SYGVKD. V was cut by 2 bases and J by 5 bases, with 6 bases left in between. The CDR3 has 12 residues. CDR3 sequence reads: CAISETVYGYTF. The CDR3 nucleotides read TGTGCCATCAGTGAGACAGTTTATGGCTACACCTTC.

The V gene is TRBV20-1, the J gene TRBJ2-7; 8 nucleotides match TRBD1. There are 10 residues in the CDR3. Per germline, CDR1 DFQATT and CDR2 SNEGSKA (reference sequence). J lost 7 bases, V lost 6 bases, and 2 bases had no gene match. The CDR3: CSAGQAEQYF. The CDR3 DNA is TGCAGTGCGGGACAGGCGGAGCAGTACTTC.

This clonotype was seen a handful of times. The chain is built from TRBV29-1 and TRBJ2-1, with a weak D call TRBD1 (6 bases). Germline loops: CDR1 SQVTM, CDR2 ANQGSEA. CDR3 length equals 15 residues. Trimming shortened V by 7 bases and J by 4 bases, and 20 bases separated the two germline ends. CDR3 region: CSAKLTGFRYNEQFF. The CDR3 coding sequence is TGCAGCGCCAAACTGACAGGTTTTCGTTACAATGAGCAGTTCTTC.

In its sample, this clonotype was seen many times. The genes are TRBV29-1 and TRBJ2-1; D remains ambiguous. Germline V gene sequence: CDR1 SQVTM, CDR2 ANQGSEA. The V end was cut by 7 bases, the J end by 0 bases, with 10 bases between. CDR3 length: 13 amino acids. CDR3 sequence (DNA): TGCAGCGGGTCCTTAGCCTCCTACAATGAGCAGTTCTTC. Translation: CSGSLASYNEQFF.

This clonotype has more than one count but fewer than ten. V usage is TRBV30 and J usage is TRBJ2-4; maybe TRBD1 (6 bases). CDR1 and CDR2 (germline): GTSNPN, SVGIG (reference sequence). Trimming shortened V by 3 bases and J by 1 base, and 10 bases separated the two germline ends. The CDR3 is made up of 14 amino acids. The CDR3 DNA reads as TGTGCCTGGAGCTACAGGGACGCCAAAAACATTCAGTACTTC. Translated: CAWSYRDAKNIQYF. Filled out from reference TRBV30 and TRBJ2-4, the complete variable domain reads SQTIHQWPATLVQPVGSPLSLECTVEGTSNPNLYWYRQAAGRGLQLLFYSVGIGQISSEVPQNLSASRPQDRQFILSSKKLLLSDSGFYLCAWSYRDAKNIQYFGAGTRLSVL.

This clonotype showed up just a few times. The chain links TRBV7-2 to TRBJ2-2; 8 bases align to TRBD1. This CDR3 contains 14 residues. Per germline, CDR1 SGHTA and CDR2 FQGNSA. V lost 5 bases and J lost 8; bases outside the gene matches: 7. In DNA, the CDR3 is TGTGCCAGCAGCCCCCGGACAGGGATGGGGGAGCTGTTTTTT. Protein: CASSPRTGMGELFF.

This clonotype came up a few times. This rearrangement joins TRBV5-1 to TRBJ2-2; D is ambiguous. Germline CDR1 reads SGHRS; CDR2 reads YFSETQ. The CDR3 is 15 residues long. The ends were cut back, 5 bases at V and 0 bases at J, with 11 bases in the middle. The CDR3 DNA reads as TGCGCCAGCAGGCTTCGAGAGGCGAACACCGGGGAGCTGTTTTTT. This encodes CASRLREANTGELFF.

J is TRBJ1-1 and V is TRBV30; unclear D gene. Germline assignment: CDR1 GTSNPN and CDR2 SVGIG (reference sequence). The CDR3 runs to 11 residues. Trimming pared 0 bases from V and 7 bases from J, leaving 6 bases between. CDR3 bases: TGTGCCTGGAGTGTATCCGGTGAAGCTTTCTTT. Its protein is CAWSVSGEAFF.

This sequence joins TRBV15 and TRBJ2-5; a weak D match, TRBD2 (6 bases). V lost 0 bases to trimming and J lost 5 bases, with 13 bases between them. The germline CDR1 and CDR2 sequences are LNHNV and YYDKDF (reference sequence). There are 15 residues in the CDR3. CDR3 DNA: TGTGCCACCAGCAGAGACGGGAGTTTCACGGAGACCCAGTACTTC. Translation gives CATSRDGSFTETQYF.